A selection of T cell receptor beta chains follows, all from one sample in a study of T cells after yellow fever vaccination. One entry per CDR3 protein results from TCRdb running MiXCR on the 5' RACE reads. The table has over 250,000 distinct CDR3 sequences, roughly 5.2% seen once. The sequencing used CD4+ T cells sorted from PBMCs, collected on the day of the yellow fever booster vaccination. The source of these receptors is a man aged 18 to 30 who received the YFV17D yellow fever vaccine. The CDR3 runs from the conserved cysteine through the conserved F or W. The D gene is left open where the match is weak. Clone size appears in some rows only: once, few, many, or a class for an expanded clone.

J: TRBJ2-1; D: NA; V: TRBV10-3; size: NA; CDR3: CAISESDEQFF; DNA: TGTGCCATCAGTGAGTCCGATGAGCAGTTCTTC
J: TRBJ2-1; D: TRBD2; V: TRBV19; size: few; CDR3: CASSVTSGGAGRYEQFF; DNA: TGTGCCAGTAGTGTAACTAGCGGGGGGGCCGGGCGCTATGAGCAGTTCTTC
J: TRBJ2-2; D: NA; V: TRBV6-2/TRBV6-3; size: few; CDR3: CASSFGLPGTGELVF; DNA: TGTGCCAGCAGTTTCGGACTCCCGGGAACCGGGGAGCTGGTTTTT
J: TRBJ1-1; D: NA; V: TRBV4-3; size: few; CDR3: CASSQDDRRTEAFF; DNA: TGCGCCAGCAGCCAAGACGACAGGAGGACTGAAGCTTTCTTT
J: TRBJ2-5; D: NA; V: TRBV7-6; size: NA; CDR3: CASSLWTGGEETQYF; DNA: TGTGCCAGCAGCTTATGGACGGGGGGCGAAGAGACCCAGTACTTC
J: TRBJ1-2; D: NA; V: TRBV27; size: few; CDR3: CASSPQRDGVWYGYTF; DNA: TGTGCCAGCAGCCCCCAAAGGGACGGGGTTTGGTATGGCTACACCTTC
J: TRBJ2-2; D: TRBD2; V: TRBV7-9; size: few; CDR3: CASSSRWRGAGELFF; DNA: TGTGCCAGCAGCTCCCGTTGGCGGGGGGCCGGGGAGCTGTTTTTT
J: TRBJ2-3; D: NA; V: TRBV10-3; size: many; CDR3: CAISVSGRRTDTQYF; DNA: TGTGCCATCAGCGTTAGCGGACGGCGGACAGATACGCAGTATTTT
J: TRBJ2-5; D: TRBD2; V: TRBV4-2; size: few; CDR3: CASSQEKAGGQETQYF; DNA: TGTGCCAGCAGCCAAGAAAAAGCGGGGGGGCAAGAGACCCAGTACTTC
J: TRBJ1-3; D: TRBD1; V: TRBV5-1; size: few; CDR3: CASSLSTPGGGNTIYF; DNA: TGCGCCAGCAGCTTGTCCACTCCAGGGGGCGGAAACACCATATATTTT
J: TRBJ2-3; D: NA; V: TRBV29-1; size: many; CDR3: CSVDPPGRDTQYF; DNA: TGCAGCGTTGATCCCCCGGGGAGAGATACGCAGTATTTT
J: TRBJ2-3; D: NA; V: TRBV20-1; size: many; CDR3: CSASFQGSTDTQYF; DNA: TGCAGTGCTAGTTTTCAGGGGAGCACAGATACGCAGTATTTT
J: TRBJ2-3; D: TRBD2; V: TRBV20-1; size: NA; CDR3: CSARPGTRTDTQYF; DNA: TGCAGTGCTAGACCAGGGACTAGAACAGATACGCAGTATTTT
J: TRBJ1-1; D: TRBD1; V: TRBV4-1; size: few; CDR3: CASSQLISGGLGTEAFF; DNA: TGCGCCAGCAGCCAACTGATTTCAGGGGGATTGGGCACTGAAGCTTTCTTT
J: TRBJ1-5; D: NA; V: TRBV7-2; size: many; CDR3: CASSSRGGSQPQHF; DNA: TGTGCCAGCAGCTCCCGGGGGGGAAGTCAGCCCCAGCATTTT
J: TRBJ1-1; D: NA; V: TRBV5-1; size: NA; CDR3: CASSFLEAGGREAFF; DNA: TGCGCCAGCAGCTTCTTGGAAGCCGGGGGCCGAGAAGCTTTCTTT
J: TRBJ2-3; D: TRBD2; V: TRBV5-6; size: many; CDR3: CASGLAGSTDTQYF; DNA: TGTGCCAGCGGGTTAGCGGGGAGCACAGATACGCAGTATTTT
J: TRBJ2-1; D: NA; V: TRBV3-1; size: many; CDR3: CASSHLTEYNEQFF; DNA: TGTGCCAGCAGCCACCTGACAGAGTACAATGAGCAGTTCTTC
J: TRBJ1-6; D: NA; V: TRBV9; size: NA; CDR3: CASSVEAWDNSPLHF; DNA: TGTGCCAGCAGCGTAGAAGCTTGGGATAATTCACCCCTCCACTTT
J: TRBJ1-6; D: TRBD1; V: TRBV6-1; size: few; CDR3: CASRADRGTSPLHF; DNA: TGTGCCAGCAGGGCGGACAGGGGGACATCACCCCTCCACTTT
J: TRBJ1-2; D: NA; V: TRBV29-1; size: many; CDR3: CSVGMVHGYTF; DNA: TGCAGCGTTGGCATGGTGCATGGCTACACCTTC
J: TRBJ2-6; D: NA; V: TRBV24-1; size: many; CDR3: CATSPTGMAGANVLTF; DNA: TGTGCCACTTCACCCACAGGGATGGCTGGGGCCAACGTCCTGACTTTC
J: TRBJ2-2; D: TRBD1; V: TRBV7-3; size: few; CDR3: CASSLGTGFRELFF; DNA: TGTGCCAGCAGCTTAGGGACAGGGTTCAGGGAGCTGTTTTTT
J: TRBJ2-1; D: NA; V: TRBV18; size: NA; CDR3: CASSPDGRESYNEQFF; DNA: TGTGCCAGCTCACCGGACGGCAGGGAGTCCTACAATGAGCAGTTCTTC